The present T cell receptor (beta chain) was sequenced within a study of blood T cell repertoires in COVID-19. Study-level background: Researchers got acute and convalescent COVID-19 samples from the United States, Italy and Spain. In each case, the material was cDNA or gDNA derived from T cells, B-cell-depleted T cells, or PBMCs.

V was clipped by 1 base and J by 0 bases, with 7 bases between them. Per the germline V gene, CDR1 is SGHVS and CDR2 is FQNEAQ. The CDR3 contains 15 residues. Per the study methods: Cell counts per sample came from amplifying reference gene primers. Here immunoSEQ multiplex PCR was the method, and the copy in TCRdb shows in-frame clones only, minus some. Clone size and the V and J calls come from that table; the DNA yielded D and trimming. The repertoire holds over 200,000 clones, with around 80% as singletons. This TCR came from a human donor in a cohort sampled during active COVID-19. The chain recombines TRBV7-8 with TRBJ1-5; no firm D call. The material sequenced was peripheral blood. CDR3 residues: CASSLGGHSNQPQHF. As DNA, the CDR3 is TGTGCCAGCAGCTTAGGAGGCCATAGCAATCAGCCCCAGCATTTT.